A selection of T cell receptor beta chains follows, all from one sample in a study of OX40 agonist ivuxolimab in advanced cancers. Clones were read by immunoSEQ multiplex PCR, and TCRdb kept only the in-frame ones, dropping some. The repertoire holds roughly 92,000 clones, about 89% seen once, with around 8.7% in the top ten. Material: CD4+ or CD8+ T cells sorted from blood, obtained in a trial of the OX40 agonist ivuxolimab. The receptors were gathered from an adult with an advanced solid tumor such as melanoma, head and neck, liver or kidney cancer. CDR3s include the opening cysteine and the closing phenylalanine or tryptophan. D genes are given only for firm matches. A clone size is listed for some rows: how often the clone was seen (once, few, many), or a class if it is expanded.

>TRBD1|TRBJ2-7|TRBV10-2|-
CASSRDRGSYEQYF
TGCGCCAGCAGCCGGGACAGGGGGAGTTACGAGCAGTACTTC
>-|TRBJ2-5|TRBV6-5|-
CASSRQAKSAQYF
TGTGCCAGCAGTCGACAGGCCAAGAGCGCCCAGTACTTC
>TRBD1|TRBJ1-3|TRBV6-1|-
CASSVLGVGQGNTIYF
TGTGCCAGCAGTGTATTGGGTGTGGGACAGGGAAACACCATATATTTT
>-|TRBJ1-1|TRBV6-5|-
CASSPDWTEAFF
TGTGCCAGCAGCCCCGACTGGACTGAAGCTTTCTTT
>-|TRBJ2-1|TRBV10-3|-
CAISRQEPGYNEQFF
TGTGCCATCAGCCGACAGGAGCCGGGGTACAATGAGCAGTTCTTC
>-|TRBJ1-5|TRBV6-5|-
CASSYSSGADQPQHF
TGTGCCAGCAGTTACTCGTCAGGAGCAGATCAGCCCCAGCATTTT
>-|TRBJ1-2|TRBV6-6|once
CASIQTNGVGGYTF
TGTGCCAGCATCCAAACTAATGGGGTGGGAGGCTACACCTTC
>-|TRBJ2-3|TRBV5-4|-
CASSDLSTDTQYF
TGTGCCAGCAGCGACCTTAGCACAGATACGCAGTATTTT
>TRBD1|TRBJ2-7|TRBV27|-
CASSIGQGVYEQYF
TGTGCCAGCAGTATCGGACAGGGTGTCTACGAGCAGTACTTC
>-|TRBJ2-1|TRBV4-1|-
CASSQAGHLIEQFF
TGCGCCAGCAGCCAAGCGGGGCATCTGATTGAGCAGTTCTTC
>TRBD2|TRBJ2-7|TRBV19|-
CASSRSGRAPEQYF
TGTGCCAGTAGTAGGAGCGGGAGGGCCCCCGAGCAGTACTTC
>TRBD1|TRBJ2-2|TRBV6-1|-
CASQFTGGSGELFF
TGTGCCAGCCAATTCACAGGGGGCTCCGGGGAGCTGTTTTTT
>-|TRBJ2-5|TRBV5-8|-
CASSLRSGGPGETQYF
TGTGCCAGCAGCTTGAGGAGCGGAGGGCCGGGAGAGACCCAGTACTTC
>-|TRBJ2-7|TRBV19|-
CASSSTATYEQYF
TGTGCCAGTAGTTCAACTGCAACCTACGAGCAGTACTTC
>TRBD1|TRBJ1-6|TRBV5-1|-
CASSIQGAMGGSPLHF
TGCGCCAGCAGCATACAGGGGGCAATGGGAGGTTCACCCCTCCACTTT
>TRBD2|TRBJ2-7|TRBV5-6|-
CASSLAGGPAYEQYF
TGTGCCAGCAGCTTGGCGGGGGGGCCCGCCTACGAGCAGTACTTC
>TRBD2|TRBJ2-7|TRBV16|-
CASTRTSGIKYEQYF
TGTGCCAGCACCCGGACTAGCGGGATAAAGTACGAGCAGTACTTC
>TRBD2|TRBJ2-7|TRBV7-3|-
CASSLGSGSYEQYF
TGTGCCAGCAGCTTGGGGAGCGGGAGCTACGAGCAGTACTTC
>-|TRBJ1-1|TRBV29-1|-
CSVAGGEGDTEAFF
TGCAGCGTTGCGGGGGGCGAGGGGGACACTGAAGCTTTCTTT
>-|TRBJ1-1|TRBV11-2|-
CASSLVRAEAFF
TGTGCCAGCAGCTTAGTGAGAGCTGAAGCTTTCTTT
>-|TRBJ2-3|TRBV5-1|-
CASSRGYGADTQYF
TGCGCCAGCAGCCGGGGCTACGGCGCAGATACGCAGTATTTT
>-|TRBJ2-3|TRBV6-1|-
CASSEIPRSTDTQYF
TGTGCCAGCAGTGAAATCCCAAGGAGCACAGATACGCAGTATTTT
>-|TRBJ2-7|TRBV25-1|-
CASSADAYEQYF
TGTGCCAGCAGTGCAGACGCCTACGAGCAGTACTTC
>TRBD2|TRBJ2-7|TRBV4-1|-
CASSHPSGRGEGHEQYF
TGCGCCAGCAGCCATCCTAGCGGGAGGGGAGAGGGGCACGAGCAGTACTTC
>-|TRBJ1-1|TRBV5-1|-
CASRNRLNTEAFF
TGCGCCAGCAGGAATCGCCTGAACACTGAAGCTTTCTTT
>-|TRBJ2-2|TRBV30|-
CAWSVNGELFF
TGTGCCTGGAGTGTGAACGGGGAGCTGTTTTTT
>TRBD1|TRBJ2-7|TRBV29-1|few
CSVTPGQVAHEQYF
TGCAGCGTGACCCCGGGACAGGTCGCCCACGAGCAGTACTTC
>-|TRBJ2-7|TRBV11-3|-
CASSLSPDSYEQYF
TGTGCCAGCAGCTTAAGTCCGGACAGCTACGAGCAGTACTTC
>-|TRBJ1-5|TRBV29-1|-
CSVGSGDSNQPQHF
TGCAGCGTTGGCTCGGGAGATAGCAATCAGCCCCAGCATTTT
>-|TRBJ2-7|TRBV7-9|-
CASSLGTGAYEQYF
TGTGCCAGCAGCTTAGGGACGGGAGCCTACGAGCAGTACTTC
>TRBD2|TRBJ2-3|TRBV9|-
CASSPLAGGRFRTDTQYF
TGTGCCAGCAGCCCACTAGCGGGAGGAAGGTTTCGGACAGATACGCAGTATTTT
>-|TRBJ1-6|TRBV19|-
CASSFLSTGNSPLHF
TGTGCCAGTAGTTTCCTGTCCACGGGAAATTCACCCCTCCACTTT
>TRBD2|TRBJ2-2|TRBV28|medium-sized
CASNPGTSGPNTGELFF
TGTGCCAGCAACCCCGGGACTAGCGGGCCGAACACCGGGGAGCTGTTTTTT
>TRBD2|TRBJ2-7|TRBV15|many
CATSRDLAGAYEQYF
TGTGCCACCAGCAGAGATCTAGCGGGAGCCTACGAGCAGTACTTC
>-|TRBJ2-4|TRBV19|once
CASSIDPRLAKNIQYF
TGTGCCAGTAGTATAGACCCTCGGTTAGCCAAAAACATTCAGTACTTC
>-|TRBJ2-7|TRBV6-6|-
CASTVIGRDGLYEQYF
TGTGCCAGCACAGTTATAGGTCGGGACGGGTTATACGAGCAGTACTTC
>-|TRBJ2-7|TRBV25-1|-
CASSDQQGFPYEQYF
TGTGCCAGCAGTGACCAACAGGGATTTCCCTACGAGCAGTACTTC
>-|TRBJ2-7|TRBV27|-
CASSLVQAGPDEQYF
TGTGCCAGCAGTTTGGTACAGGCTGGGCCGGACGAGCAGTACTTC
>TRBD1|TRBJ2-5|TRBV6-5|-
CASSFSGTGSGETQYF
TGTGCCAGCAGTTTCTCCGGGACAGGGTCTGGCGAGACCCAGTACTTC
>TRBD1|TRBJ1-6|TRBV30|-
CAWSGFRGPNSPLHF
TGTGCCTGGAGTGGATTCAGGGGGCCGAATTCACCCCTCCACTTT
>-|TRBJ2-3|TRBV27|-
CASSFSDTQYF
TGTGCCAGCAGTTTTTCAGATACGCAGTATTTT
>-|TRBJ2-7|TRBV5-6|-
CASRGHYQIYEQYF
TGTGCCAGCAGGGGCCACTACCAAATCTACGAGCAGTACTTC
>-|TRBJ1-1|TRBV21-1|-
CASSKVGPGDTEAFF
TGTGCCAGCAGCAAAGTGGGCCCAGGGGACACTGAAGCTTTCTTT
>TRBD2|TRBJ2-3|TRBV11-2|-
CASSLGLAGNTDTQYF
TGTGCCAGCAGCTTGGGACTAGCGGGAAACACAGATACGCAGTATTTT
>TRBD1|TRBJ1-1|TRBV5-4|-
CASSWGQMNTEAFF
TGTGCCAGCAGCTGGGGACAGATGAACACTGAAGCTTTCTTT
>-|TRBJ2-4|TRBV18|-
CASSRLERGNDGNIQYF
TGTGCCAGCTCACGTCTAGAAAGGGGAAATGATGGAAACATTCAGTACTTC
>-|TRBJ2-2|TRBV7-2|-
CASSLLRTNTGELFF
TGTGCCAGCAGCTTGTTAAGGACGAACACCGGGGAGCTGTTTTTT
>-|TRBJ2-7|TRBV6-6|-
CASSYRVEQYF
TGTGCCAGCAGTTACAGGGTCGAGCAGTACTTC
>-|TRBJ1-1|TRBV11-2|-
CASSLLQGNTEAFF
TGTGCCAGCAGCTTATTACAGGGGAACACTGAAGCTTTCTTT
>TRBD2|TRBJ2-1|TRBV10-1|once
CASSDSSGIVNEQFF
TGCGCCAGCAGTGATTCCAGCGGGATAGTAAATGAGCAGTTCTTC
>-|TRBJ2-5|TRBV18|-
CASSPGIQETQYF
TGTGCCAGCTCACCAGGCATCCAAGAGACCCAGTACTTC
>TRBD2|TRBJ2-1|TRBV27|-
CASSLVASGEQFF
TGTGCCAGCAGTTTAGTGGCTAGCGGTGAACAGTTCTTC
>TRBD1|TRBJ2-2|TRBV28|-
CASSLDGTANTGELFF
TGTGCCAGCAGTTTAGATGGGACAGCCAACACCGGGGAGCTGTTTTTT
>-|TRBJ1-2|TRBV5-1|-
CASSLEAGSYGYTF
TGCGCCAGCAGCTTGGAGGCAGGGAGCTATGGCTACACCTTC